This is a list of T cell receptor beta chains from one sample in a study of T cells in localized non-small cell lung cancer. Sequencing was performed with immunoSEQ multiplex PCR; in TCRdb, only in-frame clones are kept and a portion is missing. The data contain tens of thousands of clones, about 85% of them singletons. The sequencing used PBMCs, collected before any cancer treatment. These receptors were taken from a woman between 35 and 70 years old with stage II squamous cell lung carcinoma. Each CDR3 is given with its conserved first and last residue. A D gene is named only where the DNA matches it firmly. Not every row has a clone size; where given, it reads once, few, many or a size class.

size	V	D	J	CDR3	DNA
once	TRBV4-3	TRBD2	TRBJ2-2	CASSRGRTSGTNTGELFF	TGCGCCAGCAGCCGCGGCCGGACTAGCGGTACGAACACCGGGGAGCTGTTTTTT
.	TRBV7-2	TRBD2	TRBJ2-1	CASSSSGSLHNEQFF	TGCGCCAGCAGCTCCAGCGGGAGTCTGCACAATGAGCAGTTCTTC
.	TRBV9	.	TRBJ1-3	CASSLSVEWGNTIYF	TGTGCCAGCAGCCTAAGTGTGGAGTGGGGAAACACCATATATTTT
.	TRBV10-3	.	TRBJ2-7	CAISGTGRVSYEQYF	TGTGCCATCAGTGGGACGGGGAGAGTCTCCTACGAGCAGTACTTC
few	TRBV4-2	TRBD2	TRBJ2-5	CASSQEGRGGETQYF	TGTGCCAGCAGCCAAGAGGGGAGGGGAGGAGAGACCCAGTACTTC
.	TRBV4-3	.	TRBJ1-1	CASSQEGGVGAFF	TGCGCCAGCAGCCAAGAGGGAGGGGTGGGAGCTTTCTTT
.	TRBV7-8	TRBD1	TRBJ2-1	CASSPLGTGVNSNEQFF	TGTGCCAGCAGCCCGCTTGGGACAGGGGTTAATAGCAATGAGCAGTTCTTC
.	TRBV5-1	.	TRBJ2-3	CASSLEGGTSDTQYF	TGCGCCAGCAGCCTGGAGGGGGGGACCTCAGATACGCAGTATTTT
.	TRBV27	.	TRBJ2-3	CASSFVAGTDTQYF	TGTGCCAGCAGTTTTGTAGCGGGCACAGATACGCAGTATTTT
once	TRBV4-1	.	TRBJ2-3	CASSLLPGARGDTQYF	TGCGCCAGCAGCCTCTTACCGGGGGCCCGGGGAGATACGCAGTATTTT
few	TRBV4-1	TRBD2	TRBJ2-3	CASTRSGRAIDTQYF	TGCGCCAGCACCCGAAGCGGGAGGGCCATAGATACGCAGTATTTT
.	TRBV5-4	TRBD2	TRBJ2-1	CASSSGLAPNEQFF	TGTGCCAGCAGCTCGGGACTAGCGCCCAATGAGCAGTTCTTC
.	TRBV28	.	TRBJ2-3	CASRLGATDTQYF	TGTGCCAGCCGATTAGGGGCTACAGATACGCAGTATTTT
.	TRBV1	.	TRBJ2-1	CTSSQDGGQYRTGRGNEQFF	TGCACCAGCAGCCAAGATGGGGGACAATACCGGACAGGTAGGGGTAATGAGCAGTTCTTC
few	TRBV9	.	TRBJ1-5	CASSLTWVDGHQPQHF	TGTGCCAGCAGCCTTACTTGGGTAGACGGCCATCAGCCCCAGCATTTT